What follows are 22 T cell receptor beta chains derived from one specimen sequenced in a study of T cell repertoires in cytomegalovirus infection. TCRdb passed the reads through MiXCR, listing each CDR3 protein once. This sample has about 300,000 distinct CDR3 sequences, with about 26% found just once. Sequenced: PBMCs. The receptors were gathered from a human donor in good health (CMV status not recorded). Some clones in this sample may be carry-over from other donors' samples.

This clonotype was seen only once. The chain is built from TRBV7-9 and TRBJ1-2, with D hard to call. Germline V lookup: CDR1 SEHNR, CDR2 FQNEAQ (reference sequence). The CDR3 has 13 residues. Trimming pared 5 bases from V and 3 bases from J, leaving 10 bases between. In DNA form, the CDR3 reads TGTGCCAGCAGCCGGACCCAGGACTATGGCTACACCTTC. Its protein is CASSRTQDYGYTF.

This rearrangement joins TRBV7-2 to TRBJ2-6; 7 bases agree with TRBD2. The V and J ends lost 3 bases and 0 bases, in that order; junction bases with no gene match: 14. The germline CDR1 and CDR2 sequences are SGHTA and FQGNSA. CDR3 size: 20 residues. This CDR3 reads CASSFRGRAAGSSGANVLTF. The CDR3 coding sequence is TGTGCCAGCAGCTTTAGAGGGAGGGCAGCAGGCTCCTCTGGGGCCAACGTCCTGACTTTC. The complete variable domain, with remaining parts taken from reference TRBV7-2 and TRBJ2-6, reads GAGVSQSPSNKVTEKGKDVELRCDPISGHTALYWYRQSLGQGLEFLIYFQGNSAPDKSGLPSDRFSAERTGGSVSTLTIQRTQQEDSAVYLCASSFRGRAAGSSGANVLTFGAGSRLTVL.

The V gene is TRBV4-1, the J gene TRBJ1-5; 7 nucleotides align to TRBD1. Trimming at V came to 3 bases and at J to 4 bases, leaving 15 bases not matched to a gene. The CDR3 totals 18 residues. The germline V gene encodes CDR1 MGHRA and CDR2 YSYEKL. CDR3 nucleotides: TGCGCCAGCAGCCACTTAGCCCGGGACAGCCATGGAAATCAGCCCCAGCATTTT. It encodes CASSHLARDSHGNQPQHF.

The V gene is TRBV5-1, the J gene TRBJ2-3; a possible D gene is TRBD2 (5 bases). Germline V gives CDR1 SGHRS, CDR2 YFSETQ. Between the trimmed V and J ends, which lost 0 bases and 4 bases, there was a span of 9 bases. The CDR3 has 14 residues. The CDR3 is CASSLATSPDTQYF. For the CDR3, the DNA is TGCGCCAGCAGCTTGGCCACTAGTCCAGATACGCAGTATTTT.

This chain uses TRBV5-1 with TRBJ2-7; 9 nucleotides match TRBD2. The germline V gene has CDR1 SGHRS and CDR2 YFSETQ. This CDR3 is 19 amino acids long. The V gene end was trimmed by 5 bases and the J gene end by 0 bases; junction bases not matched to a gene: 18. CDR3 sequence (DNA): TGCGCCAGCAGATATACAGGGATCCTAGCGGGGCCCCCCTCCTACGAGCAGTACTTC. This codes for CASRYTGILAGPPSYEQYF.

A few counts support this clonotype. The chain is built from TRBV28 and TRBJ1-1, with 9 bases lining up with TRBD1. CDR1 is MDHEN and CDR2 is SYDVKM in the germline V gene. V shed 6 bases and J 12 bases; nucleotides not matched to a gene: 11. The CDR3 is 13 amino acids. CDR3 region: CASRKGQGTYTFF. In DNA, the CDR3 is TGTGCCAGCAGGAAAGGACAGGGGACATATACTTTCTTT.

The V and J genes are TRBV20-1 and TRBJ1-2; D call uncertain. Deletions cut 1 base from V and 2 bases from J, with 14 bases between. This CDR3 is 15 amino acids long. CDR1 is DFQATT, CDR2 SNEGSKA, per germline (reference sequence). The CDR3 loop reads CSARGPAGANYGYTF. CDR3 nucleotide sequence: TGCAGTGCTAGAGGCCCTGCGGGAGCCAACTATGGCTACACCTTC.

This clonotype was seen a few times. CDR3 in DNA: TGTGCCACCCCCGGGCAGGAGAACACTGAAGCTTTCTTT. As protein: CATPGQENTEAFF. The chain has TRBV24-1 and TRBJ1-1; D ambiguous. Trimming stripped 9 bases from V and 1 base from J, with 11 bases between. Germline lookup yields CDR1 KGHDR and CDR2 SFDVKD. This CDR3 is 13 amino acids long.

The chain uses TRBV24-1 and TRBJ2-1, with 8 positions matching TRBD1. CDR3 length equals 16 residues. Germline V lookup: CDR1 KGHDR, CDR2 SFDVKD. V lost 3 bases to trimming and J lost 5 bases; unmatched junction nucleotides: 8. In nucleotides, the CDR3 is TGTGCCACCAGTGATCCGAGGACAGGGTTCAACAATGAGCAGTTCTTC. Translation gives CATSDPRTGFNNEQFF.

This clonotype was seen ten or more times. V gene TRBV7-2 combines with J gene TRBJ2-3; D uncertain. The length of the CDR3 is 12 residues. Trimming shortened V by 4 bases and J by 7 bases, and 9 bases separated the two germline ends. Germline V gives CDR1 SGHTA, CDR2 FQGNSA. CDR3 region: CASSSDRNTQYF. The CDR3 nucleotides are TGTGCCAGCAGCTCGGATAGGAATACGCAGTATTTT.

This clonotype was counted only a few times. This chain joins TRBV20-1 and TRBJ2-7; D gene uncertain. CDR1 and CDR2 (germline): DFQATT, SNEGSKA (reference sequence). The CDR3 loop spans 13 amino acids. V dropped 6 bases and J dropped 4 bases, with 16 bases sitting between them. CDR3 sequence reads: CSATSRLKYEQYF. In DNA form, the CDR3 reads TGCAGTGCCACCAGCCGGCTTAAGTACGAGCAGTACTTC.

The chain has TRBV6-1 and TRBJ2-7, with 9 bases lining up with TRBD1. V lost 7 bases and J lost 3; bases outside the gene matches: 19. CDR3 length: 18 amino acids. Germline V lookup: CDR1 MNHNS, CDR2 SASEGT. CDR3 DNA sequence: TGTGCCAGCACCCAAGCCGGGACAGGGTTAATGCGAAGCTACGAGCAGTACTTC. This encodes CASTQAGTGLMRSYEQYF.

CDR3 loop: CASSYGSGGGTDTQYF. DNA for the CDR3: TGTGCCAGCAGTTACGGCAGCGGGGGGGGCACAGATACGCAGTATTTT. V is TRBV6-5 and J is TRBJ2-3; 10 bases agree with TRBD2. The CDR3 spans 16 residues. V dropped 2 bases and J dropped 1; count of bases not matched to a gene: 3. In germline, CDR1 is MNHEY, CDR2 SVGAGI.

This clonotype came up many times. V and J are TRBV11-3 and TRBJ2-2; D not certain. This CDR3 region has 17 residues. Trimming shortened V by 2 bases and J by 4 bases, and 17 bases separated the two germline ends. CDR1 and CDR2 (germline): SGHNT, YENEEA. The DNA of the CDR3 is TGTGCCAGCAGCTTACGTAGCATCGGAGCATCCACCGGGGAGCTGTTTTTT. It encodes CASSLRSIGASTGELFF.

The V gene is TRBV29-1, the J gene TRBJ2-5; possibly TRBD2 for D (6 bases). The germline V and J ends were trimmed by 3 bases and 4 bases, with 21 bases remaining between them. This CDR3 has 16 residues. Germline lookup yields CDR1 SQVTM and CDR2 ANQGSEA. The CDR3 loop reads CSVELGGGNYRETQYF. The CDR3, as DNA: TGCAGCGTTGAGCTGGGGGGAGGAAACTACAGAGAGACCCAGTACTTC.

This chain joins TRBV5-1 and TRBJ1-4; D gene uncertain. Trimming took 4 bases from V and 6 from J, leaving 7 bases between them. CDR3 length: 12 amino acids. Germline V gives CDR1 SGHRS, CDR2 YFSETQ. CDR3 in amino acids: CASSGSYEKLFF. The CDR3 DNA reads as TGCGCCAGCAGCGGCTCATATGAAAAACTGTTTTTT.

This clonotype was seen more than once but under ten times. The CDR3 coding sequence is TGTGCCAGCTCTCAGGGACGAAAATACAATGAGCAGTTCTTC. Its translation is CASSQGRKYNEQFF. This chain links TRBV28 with TRBJ2-1; perhaps D is TRBD1 or TRBD2 (5 bases each). V was trimmed by 8 bases and J by 4 bases, leaving 15 bases between them. Germline V gene data show CDR1 as MDHEN and CDR2 as SYDVKM. This CDR3 is 14 amino acids long.

This rearrangement joins TRBV19 to TRBJ2-2; a possible D gene is TRBD2 (7 bases). CDR1 is LNHDA, CDR2 SQIVND, per germline (reference sequence). The CDR3 has 16 residues. Trimming cost V 2 bases and J 3 bases, with 13 bases left between them. The CDR3 DNA is TGTGCCAGTAGTATAATGGGGGGGCGTTACACCGGGGAGCTGTTTTTT. Its translation: CASSIMGGRYTGELFF. The entire variable domain, with the rest obtained from reference TRBV19 and TRBJ2-2, is as follows: DGGITQSPKYLFRKEGQNVTLSCEQNLNHDAMYWYRQDPGQGLRLIYYSQIVNDFQKGDIAEGYSVSREKKESFPLTVTSAQKNPTAFYLCASSIMGGRYTGELFFGEGSRLTVL.

This clonotype was detected many times. The CDR3 DNA reads as TGTGCCATCAGGACGGGGACAGCTAGCTACGAGCAGTACTTC. Protein: CAIRTGTASYEQYF. V usage is TRBV10-3 and J usage is TRBJ2-7; 7 nucleotides line up with TRBD1. V lost 6 bases to trimming and J lost 3 bases; unmatched junction nucleotides: 8. Germline-derived CDR1 and CDR2 are ENHRY and SYGVKD. The CDR3 length is 14 residues.

This clonotype was counted only a few times. Relative to the germline gene, one junction end is altered; a read error may explain this. The chain uses TRBV7-9 and TRBJ2-1; 8 positions agree with TRBD1. The CDR3 runs to 14 residues. CDR1 and CDR2 (germline): SEHNR, FQNEAQ (reference sequence). The CDR3 loop reads CASSLAGQARKRIF. The CDR3 bases are TGTGCCAGCAGCTTAGCGGGACAGGCTAGGAAGAGGATCTTC.

This clonotype has ten or more counts. The chain has TRBV7-2 and TRBJ2-5; no firm D call. There are 15 residues in the CDR3. CDR1 and CDR2 from the germline V gene are SGHTA and FQGNSA. V dropped 1 base and J dropped 2 bases, with 11 bases sitting between them. The CDR3 DNA reads TGTGCCAGCAGCTTAGATGGGGATCGACAAGAGACCCAGTACTTC. Protein sequence: CASSLDGDRQETQYF.

This clonotype came up a few times. The J gene is TRBJ2-3, the V gene TRBV20-1, with TRBD2 as a possible D gene (6 bases). The V gene's germline CDR1 is DFQATT and CDR2 SNEGSKA (reference sequence). The V gene lost 0 bases and the J gene lost 3 bases, with 10 bases spanning the gap. The CDR3 has 14 amino acids. The CDR3 DNA is TGCAGTGCTAGAGATCCCCTAGCGACAGATACGCAGTATTTT. It translates to CSARDPLATDTQYF.